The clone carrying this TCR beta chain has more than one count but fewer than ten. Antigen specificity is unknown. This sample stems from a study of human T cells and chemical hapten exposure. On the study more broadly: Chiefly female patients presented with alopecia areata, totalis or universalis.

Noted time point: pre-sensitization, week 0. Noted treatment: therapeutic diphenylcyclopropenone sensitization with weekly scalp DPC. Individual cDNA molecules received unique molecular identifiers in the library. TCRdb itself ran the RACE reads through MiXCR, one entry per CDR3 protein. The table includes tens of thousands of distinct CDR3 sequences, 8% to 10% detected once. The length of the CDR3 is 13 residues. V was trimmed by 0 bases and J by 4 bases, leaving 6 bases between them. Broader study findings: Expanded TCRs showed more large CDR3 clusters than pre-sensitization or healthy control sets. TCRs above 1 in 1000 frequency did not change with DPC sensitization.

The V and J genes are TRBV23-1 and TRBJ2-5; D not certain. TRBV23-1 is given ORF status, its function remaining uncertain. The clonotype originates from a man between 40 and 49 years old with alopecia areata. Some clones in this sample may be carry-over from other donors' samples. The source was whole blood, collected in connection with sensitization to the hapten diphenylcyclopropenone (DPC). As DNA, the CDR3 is TGCGCCAGCAGTCAATCGCAAGGAGAGACCCAGTACTTC. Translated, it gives CASSQSQGETQYF.